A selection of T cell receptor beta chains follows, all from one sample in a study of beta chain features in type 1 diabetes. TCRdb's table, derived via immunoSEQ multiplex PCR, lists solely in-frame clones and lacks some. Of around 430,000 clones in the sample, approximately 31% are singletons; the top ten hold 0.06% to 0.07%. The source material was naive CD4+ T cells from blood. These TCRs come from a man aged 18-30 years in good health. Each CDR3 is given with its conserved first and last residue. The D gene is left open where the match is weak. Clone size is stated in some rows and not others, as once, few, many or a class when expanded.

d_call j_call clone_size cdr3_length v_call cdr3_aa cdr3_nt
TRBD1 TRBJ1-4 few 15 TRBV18 CASSAGTGETEKLFF TGTGCCAGCTCGGCCGGGACAGGCGAAACTGAAAAACTGTTTTTT
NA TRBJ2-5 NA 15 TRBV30 CAWSASAVWQETQYF TGTGCCTGGAGTGCTTCGGCTGTTTGGCAAGAGACCCAGTACTTC
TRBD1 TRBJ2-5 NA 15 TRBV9 CASSVATGGRGTQYF TGTGCCAGCAGCGTCGCTACAGGGGGGCGAGGGACCCAGTACTTC
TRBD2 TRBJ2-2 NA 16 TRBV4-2 CASSEGLAGDAGELFF TGTGCCAGCAGCGAAGGACTCGCGGGAGATGCCGGGGAGCTGTTTTTT
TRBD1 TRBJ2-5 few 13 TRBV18 CASSGDRAETQYF TGTGCCAGCTCCGGTGACAGGGCTGAGACCCAGTACTTC
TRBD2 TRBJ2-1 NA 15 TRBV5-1 CATARGSLDYNEQFF TGCGCCACCGCGCGGGGGTCGTTGGACTACAATGAGCAGTTCTTC
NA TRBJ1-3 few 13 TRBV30 CAWSKGFGNTIYF TGTGCCTGGTCAAAGGGCTTTGGAAACACCATATATTTT
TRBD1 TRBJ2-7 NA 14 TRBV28 CASSPGQGFHEQYF TGTGCCAGCAGTCCTGGACAGGGTTTCCACGAGCAGTACTTC
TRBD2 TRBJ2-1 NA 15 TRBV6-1 CASMTSGGSYNEQFF TGTGCCAGCATGACTAGCGGGGGTTCCTACAATGAGCAGTTCTTC
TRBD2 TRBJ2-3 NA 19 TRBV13 CASSGPGLAGLWDTDTQYF TGTGCCAGCAGCGGTCCGGGACTAGCGGGACTTTGGGACACAGATACGCAGTATTTT
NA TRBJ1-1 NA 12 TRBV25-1 CASSPLGGEAFF TGTGCCAGCAGTCCACTCGGGGGCGAAGCTTTCTTT
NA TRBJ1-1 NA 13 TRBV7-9 CASSQTVNTEAFF TGTGCCAGCAGCCAAACCGTGAACACTGAAGCTTTCTTT
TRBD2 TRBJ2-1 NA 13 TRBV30 CAWSPTSGQEQFF TGTGCCTGGAGTCCCACTAGCGGGCAAGAGCAGTTCTTC
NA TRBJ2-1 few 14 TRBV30 CAWSVAGTPGEQFF TGTGCCTGGAGTGTAGCGGGCACCCCCGGGGAGCAGTTCTTC
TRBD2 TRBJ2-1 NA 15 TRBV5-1 CASAPTSGSYNEQFF TGCGCCAGCGCCCCGACTAGCGGGAGTTACAATGAGCAGTTCTTC
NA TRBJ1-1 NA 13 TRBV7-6 CASSRSENTEAFF TGTGCCAGCAGTCGGTCAGAGAACACTGAAGCTTTCTTT
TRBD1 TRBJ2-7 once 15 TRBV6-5 CASRRAGQGSYEQYF TGTGCCAGCAGGCGAGCGGGACAGGGTTCCTACGAGCAGTACTTC
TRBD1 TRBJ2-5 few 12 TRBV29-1 CSVAGGRETQYF TGCAGCGTTGCAGGGGGCCGAGAGACCCAGTACTTC
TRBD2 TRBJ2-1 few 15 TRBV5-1 CASSSGLAGHNEQFF TGCGCCAGCAGCTCGGGACTAGCGGGTCACAATGAGCAGTTCTTC
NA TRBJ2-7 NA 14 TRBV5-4 CASSLNRGYVEQYF TGTGCCAGCAGCCTCAATAGGGGGTATGTGGAGCAGTACTTC
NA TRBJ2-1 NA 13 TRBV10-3 CAISPRGDGEQFF TGTGCCATCAGCCCGCGGGGAGATGGAGAGCAGTTCTTC
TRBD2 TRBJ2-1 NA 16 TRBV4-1 CASSQVPSGSYNEQFF TGCGCCAGCAGCCAAGTGCCTAGCGGATCCTACAATGAGCAGTTCTTC
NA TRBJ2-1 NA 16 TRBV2 CASTVGRHAYGNEQFF TGTGCCAGCACCGTAGGGAGGCACGCCTACGGCAATGAGCAGTTCTTC
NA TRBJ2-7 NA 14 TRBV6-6 CASSYSIDRGEQYF TGTGCCAGCAGTTACTCGATTGACCGGGGGGAGCAGTACTTC
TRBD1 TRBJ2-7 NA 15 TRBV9 CASSTRPGQGYEQYF TGTGCCAGCAGCACTCGCCCCGGACAGGGCTACGAGCAGTACTTC
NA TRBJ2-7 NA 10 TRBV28 CASSGVEQYF TGTGCCAGCAGTGGGGTCGAGCAGTACTTC
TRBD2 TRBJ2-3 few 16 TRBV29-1 CSVEPGLAGRTDTQYF TGCAGCGTTGAACCAGGACTAGCGGGTCGCACAGATACGCAGTATTTT
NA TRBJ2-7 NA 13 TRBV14 CASSSIVSYEQYF TGTGCCAGCAGTTCGATCGTCAGCTACGAGCAGTACTTC
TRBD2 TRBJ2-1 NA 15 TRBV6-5 CASSWTSGVPGEQFF TGTGCCAGCAGTTGGACTAGCGGGGTGCCCGGGGAGCAGTTCTTC
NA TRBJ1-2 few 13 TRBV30 CAWSVPQGGGYTF TGTGCCTGGAGTGTACCCCAGGGCGGGGGCTACACCTTC
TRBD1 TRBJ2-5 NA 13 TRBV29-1 CSARTGGQETQYF TGCAGCGCTCGAACAGGGGGACAAGAGACCCAGTACTTC
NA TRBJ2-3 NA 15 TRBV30 CAWSGTPRSTDTQYF TGTGCCTGGAGTGGGACTCCCAGGAGCACAGATACGCAGTATTTT
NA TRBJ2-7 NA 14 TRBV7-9 CASSAGGQSYEQYF TGTGCCAGCAGCGCGGGGGGACAGTCCTACGAGCAGTACTTC
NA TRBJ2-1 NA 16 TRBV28 CASSSGTASVYNEQFF TGTGCCAGCAGTTCCGGAACAGCCTCTGTGTACAATGAGCAGTTCTTC
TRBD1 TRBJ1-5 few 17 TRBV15 CATSRGTGLYSNQPQHF TGTGCCACCAGCAGAGGGACAGGGCTGTATAGCAATCAGCCCCAGCATTTT
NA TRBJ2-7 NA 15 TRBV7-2 CASSLRRGVADEQYF TGTGCCAGCAGCTTACGTCGCGGGGTTGCGGACGAGCAGTACTTC
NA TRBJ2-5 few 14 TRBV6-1 CASKNGLYQETQYF TGTGCCAGCAAGAACGGGTTGTACCAAGAGACCCAGTACTTC
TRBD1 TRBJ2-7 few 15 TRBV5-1 CASSLAGTGMYEQYF TGCGCCAGCAGCTTGGCCGGGACAGGGATGTACGAGCAGTACTTC
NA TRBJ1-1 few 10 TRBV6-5 CASYGTEAFF TGTGCCAGTTACGGAACTGAAGCTTTCTTT
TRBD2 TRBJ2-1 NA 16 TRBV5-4 CASSPVSAGGHNEQFF TGTGCCAGCAGCCCCGTCTCAGCGGGAGGCCACAATGAGCAGTTCTTC
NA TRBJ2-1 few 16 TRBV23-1 CASSQETGHSYNEQFF TGCGCCAGCAGTCAAGAAACTGGACACTCCTACAATGAGCAGTTCTTC
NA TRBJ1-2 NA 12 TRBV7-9 CASSARRKGYTF TGTGCCAGCAGCGCGCGGAGGAAAGGCTACACCTTC
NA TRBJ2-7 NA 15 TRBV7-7 CASSLGPEGFYEQYF TGTGCTAGCAGCTTGGGTCCGGAGGGGTTCTACGAGCAGTACTTC
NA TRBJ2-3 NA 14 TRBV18 CASSPESVRDTQYF TGTGCCAGCTCACCAGAGTCAGTCCGGGATACGCAGTATTTT
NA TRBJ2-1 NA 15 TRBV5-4 CASSLDPAGHNEQFF TGTGCCAGCAGCTTAGATCCGGCGGGCCACAATGAGCAGTTCTTC
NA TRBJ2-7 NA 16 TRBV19 CASSMEWGRVSYEQYF TGTGCCAGTAGTATGGAGTGGGGGCGCGTGAGCTACGAGCAGTACTTC
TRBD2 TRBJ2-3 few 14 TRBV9 CASGEGRGGDTQYF TGTGCCAGCGGCGAGGGCCGGGGGGGAGATACGCAGTATTTT
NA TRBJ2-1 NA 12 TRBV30 CAWRDPPNEQFF TGTGCCTGGAGGGATCCCCCCAATGAGCAGTTCTTC
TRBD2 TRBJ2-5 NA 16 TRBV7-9 CASSPGTSGNQETQYF TGTGCCAGCAGCCCAGGGACTAGCGGGAACCAAGAGACCCAGTACTTC
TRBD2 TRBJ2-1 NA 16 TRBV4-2 CASSPLGSGSYNEQFF TGTGCCAGCAGCCCGCTTGGAAGCGGGAGTTACAATGAGCAGTTCTTC
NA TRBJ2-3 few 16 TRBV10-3 CAISDIGETGADTQYF TGTGCCATCAGTGATATTGGTGAGACGGGCGCAGATACGCAGTATTTT
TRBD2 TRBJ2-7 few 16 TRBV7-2 CASSLSAGGSSYEQYF TGTGCCAGCAGCCTCTCAGCGGGAGGGAGCTCCTACGAGCAGTACTTC
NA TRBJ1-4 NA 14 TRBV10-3 CAIQQSLANEKLFF TGTGCCATCCAGCAGAGTCTGGCTAATGAAAAACTGTTTTTT
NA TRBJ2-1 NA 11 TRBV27 CASSSWDEQFF TGTGCCAGCAGTTCGTGGGATGAGCAGTTCTTC
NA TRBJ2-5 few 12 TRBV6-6 CASSYSGETQYF TGTGCCAGCAGTTACTCCGGTGAGACCCAGTACTTC
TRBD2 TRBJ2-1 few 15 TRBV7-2 CASSSRTSGSNEQFF TGTGCCAGCAGCAGTCGGACTAGCGGGAGCAATGAGCAGTTCTTC
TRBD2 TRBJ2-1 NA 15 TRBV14 CASSIAGPAYNEQFF TGTGCCAGCAGCATAGCGGGCCCTGCATACAATGAGCAGTTCTTC